These T cell receptor beta chains were read from a single sample in a study of graft-versus-host responses after intestinal transplantation. The repertoire was sequenced with immunoSEQ multiplex PCR; TCRdb's copy has only in-frame clones and lacks some. This table holds approximately 85,000 clones, approximately 89% found once. No antigen has been assigned to these receptors. The specimen comprised unstimulated CD8+ T cells sorted from spleen or lymph node cells, sampled before transplant. These receptors came from a human donor who was the organ donor for an intestinal transplant. Each CDR3 is given with its conserved first and last residue. The D gene is left open where the match is weak. Clone size is shown for a subset of rows, as once, few, many or a class of expanded clone.

abundance	len	v_gene	d_gene	j_gene	CDR3nt	CDR3aa
.	17	TRBV2	TRBD2	TRBJ2-7	TGTGCCAGCAGTAAACCTAGTGCCGGGGGGTCAACCTACGAGCAGTACTTC	CASSKPSAGGSTYEQYF
.	14	TRBV14	TRBD2	TRBJ2-5	TGTGCCAGCAGCCCCGTGCGGGGGGGAGAGACCCAGTACTTC	CASSPVRGGETQYF
few	11	TRBV2	.	TRBJ2-7	TGTGCCAGCAGTGGTATGAAGGATGCATACTTC	CASSGMKDAYF
.	14	TRBV4-1	TRBD2	TRBJ2-7	TGCGCCAGCAGCTCGGGACTAGCGGGAGACGAGCAGTACTTC	CASSSGLAGDEQYF
.	12	TRBV6-1	.	TRBJ2-3	TGTGCCAGCAGTGAAGTAGCAGATACGCAGTATTTT	CASSEVADTQYF
.	15	TRBV19	.	TRBJ1-1	TGTGCCAGTAGTACCCACCGGGACATCAACACTGAAGCTTTCTTT	CASSTHRDINTEAFF
.	16	TRBV4-1	.	TRBJ1-5	TGCGCCAGCAGCCACGGGAACCCGTTTAGCAATCAGCCCCAGCATTTT	CASSHGNPFSNQPQHF
.	16	TRBV7-2	TRBD2	TRBJ2-3	TGTGCCAGCAGCTTAGGTACTAGCGGGGTTACAGATACGCAGTATTTT	CASSLGTSGVTDTQYF
.	15	TRBV7-2	.	TRBJ2-1	TGTGCCAGCAGCTTATTTTTGGGGCGGCGGGATGAGCAGTTCTTC	CASSLFLGRRDEQFF
.	11	TRBV29-1	.	TRBJ1-1	TGCAGCGTTAGGCGGAAGGCTGAAGCTTTCTTT	CSVRRKAEAFF
.	13	TRBV6-5	.	TRBJ2-7	TGTGCCAGCAGCCCGGGACACGACTACGAGCAGTACTTC	CASSPGHDYEQYF
.	12	TRBV11-3	.	TRBJ2-7	TGTGCCAGCAGCTTAGTTTCTTTCGAGCAGTACTTC	CASSLVSFEQYF
.	14	TRBV5-1	TRBD1	TRBJ2-1	TGCGCCAGCAGCCGTACAGGGGGCCGTAATGAGCAGTTCTTC	CASSRTGGRNEQFF
.	14	TRBV19	TRBD2	TRBJ2-7	TGTGCCAGTAGTCCCGGGGGGAGCTCCTACGAGCAGTACTTC	CASSPGGSSYEQYF
.	16	TRBV6-1	TRBD2	TRBJ2-1	TGTGCCAGCAGTGGGACTAGCGGGAGCACCTACAATGAGCAGTTCTTC	CASSGTSGSTYNEQFF
.	13	TRBV29-1	.	TRBJ1-1	TGCAGCGGACGTAGAGGGGCTTATACTGAAGCTTTCTTT	CSGRRGAYTEAFF
.	15	TRBV5-4	.	TRBJ1-1	TGTGCCAGCATCCATTACGGTGGGAGAAGCACTGAAGCTTTCTTT	CASIHYGGRSTEAFF
.	15	TRBV9	.	TRBJ2-5	TGTGCCAGCAGCGGGGAGGTGACATCTCAAGAGACCCAGTACTTC	CASSGEVTSQETQYF
.	16	TRBV11-3	TRBD2	TRBJ2-5	TGTGCCAGCAGCTACCTACTAGCGGGGACACAAGAGACCCAGTACTTC	CASSYLLAGTQETQYF
.	15	TRBV13	.	TRBJ2-5	TGTGCCAGCAGCTCCCGCCGGTTTGCGGAAGAGACCCAGTACTTC	CASSSRRFAEETQYF
.	12	TRBV9	.	TRBJ2-1	TGTGCCAGTGAAGGGGCACACAATGAGCAGTTCTTC	CASEGAHNEQFF
.	15	TRBV10-3	.	TRBJ1-2	TGTGCCATCAGTGAGTCTAAAGGGGGAGGGCACGGCTACACCTTC	CAISESKGGGHGYTF
.	13	TRBV10-3	TRBD1	TRBJ2-7	TGTGCCATCAGCGGGGACAGGTCCTACGAGCAGTACTTC	CAISGDRSYEQYF
.	16	TRBV7-8	.	TRBJ1-4	TGTGCCAGCAGCTTAGACGCGGACAGAAGGCTCGCTGGACTGTTTTTT	CASSLDADRRLAGLFF
.	16	TRBV10-3	.	TRBJ1-1	TGTGCCATCAGTGAGTCCTCTTTAATCCGCGGCACTGAAGCTTTCTTT	CAISESSLIRGTEAFF
once	11	TRBV15	.	TRBJ2-1	TGTGCCACCAGCAGATACAATGAGCAGTTCTTC	CATSRYNEQFF
.	14	TRBV27	.	TRBJ1-5	TGTGCCAGCAGTGGGTTTGGGGGTCGACAGCCCCAGCATTTT	CASSGFGGRQPQHF
once	15	TRBV5-6	TRBD2	TRBJ2-4	TGTGCCAGCAGTTCTAGCGGGAGTTCCAAAAACATTCAGTACTTC	CASSSSGSSKNIQYF
.	15	TRBV14	TRBD1	TRBJ1-2	TGTGCCAGCAGCCTATGGACAGGGGCATACTATGGCTACACCTTC	CASSLWTGAYYGYTF
.	16	TRBV19	.	TRBJ2-3	TGTGCCAGTAGTATTCTCGAGCGTATAGGGACAGATACGCAGTATTTT	CASSILERIGTDTQYF
.	17	TRBV27	TRBD1	TRBJ1-2	TGTGCCAGCAGTTCGCGCCTGGACAGGGGGTTATTCTATGGCTACACCTTC	CASSSRLDRGLFYGYTF
.	12	TRBV5-4	.	TRBJ2-5	TGTGCCAGCAGCTTGGGAATAGAGACCCAGTACTTC	CASSLGIETQYF
.	15	TRBV27	.	TRBJ2-3	TGTGCCAGCAGTTACCAAAACCCGGCCACAGATACGCAGTATTTT	CASSYQNPATDTQYF
.	13	TRBV7-2	.	TRBJ2-1	TGTGCCAGCAGCTTAGAGGGTAAGAATGAGCAGTTCTTC	CASSLEGKNEQFF
.	14	TRBV19	TRBD2	TRBJ2-2	TGTGCCAGTAGAAGTCGGGAGGCGGTTGGGGAGCTGTTTTTT	CASRSREAVGELFF
.	14	TRBV7-9	.	TRBJ1-2	TGTGCCAGCAGCCCCTGGACGGACTTCTATGGCTACACCTTC	CASSPWTDFYGYTF
.	17	TRBV5-5	.	TRBJ1-3	TGTGCCAGCAGCTTGGAAGGAGGGGCCAGCTCTGGAAACACCATATATTTT	CASSLEGGASSGNTIYF
.	14	TRBV4-1	TRBD2	TRBJ2-5	TGCGCCGCAAGTGTATTAGCGGGGGATGAGACCCAGTACTTC	CAASVLAGDETQYF
.	16	TRBV11-1	.	TRBJ2-1	TGTGCCAGCAGCTTAGGCCGGGAGTACTCCTACAATGAGCAGTTCTTC	CASSLGREYSYNEQFF
.	15	TRBV6-1	TRBD1	TRBJ2-7	TGTGCCAGCATCCCCTCCGGGACAGGTACCTACGAGCAGTACTTC	CASIPSGTGTYEQYF
.	13	TRBV5-1	TRBD2	TRBJ2-1	TGCGCCAGCAGCAGGCGGGGGGCCGATGAGCAGTTCTTC	CASSRRGADEQFF
.	17	TRBV25-1	TRBD1	TRBJ2-5	TGTGCCAGCAGTGAATTCACGGACAGGTTGGGCCGAGAGACCCAGTACTTC	CASSEFTDRLGRETQYF
.	14	TRBV6-4	.	TRBJ2-7	TGTGCCAGCAGTGAAGAGGCCGGGAGCTACGAGCAGTACTTC	CASSEEAGSYEQYF
.	15	TRBV14	.	TRBJ2-7	TGTGCCAGCAGCCAAGACGCCCTCTGGGACGGCGAGCAGTACTTC	CASSQDALWDGEQYF
once	14	TRBV30	TRBD1	TRBJ2-2	TGTGCATCGGGACAGGGTCGATTTACCGGGGAGCTGTTTTTT	CASGQGRFTGELFF